Below, 12 T cell receptor beta chains from the same sample are listed, as sequenced in a study of cytomegalovirus exposure and HLA in healthy donors. The PCR contained 60 Vbeta and 13 Jbeta primers. Assay: immunoSEQ multiplex PCR; the TCRdb copy retains only in-frame clones and omits some. Among approximately 220,000 clones listed, more than 60% were seen once. The specimen was PBMCs. The receptors come from a woman aged 25-40 years in good health and CMV-seronegative.

Here the CDR3 reads CATSGTLAVQETQYF. CDR3 nucleotide sequence: TGTGCCACCAGCGGAACACTAGCGGTCCAAGAGACCCAGTACTTC. The genes are TRBV15 and TRBJ2-5; TRBD2 agrees at 8 bases. Trimming took 5 bases from V and 1 from J; bases not matched to a gene: 6. CDR3 length: 15 amino acids. The germline CDR1 and CDR2 sequences are LNHNV and YYDKDF (reference sequence).

The chain has TRBV6-5 and TRBJ2-7; D might be TRBD1 (5 bases). The ends were cut back, 7 bases at V and 6 bases at J, with 10 bases in the middle. Per the germline V gene, CDR1 is MNHEY and CDR2 is SVGAGI. This CDR3 has 11 amino acids. The CDR3 DNA is TGTGCCAGCACGGACACGACCGAGCAGTACTTC. Its protein is CASTDTTEQYF.

About this clone itself: With a much larger clone just one base away, this may be a read error. The chain joins TRBV6-4 to TRBJ2-2, with D tentatively TRBD2 (6 bases). Germline CDR1 reads MRHNA; CDR2 reads SNTAGT. This CDR3 has 15 residues. In nucleotides, the CDR3 is TGTGCCGGCAGTAAACTGGGGGGGAACACCGGGGAGCTGTTTTTT. It encodes CAGSKLGGNTGELFF.

In regard to this clone: Other DNA variants within this sample encode the same CDR3. CDR3 bases: TGTGCCAGCAGCGCGCGGGACAGCTACGAGCAGTACTTC. Protein product: CASSARDSYEQYF. The rearrangement links TRBV9 to TRBJ2-7; D perhaps matches TRBD1 (7 bases). The CDR3 length is 13 residues. Germline-derived CDR1 and CDR2 are SGDLS and YYNGEE. V was shortened by 3 bases and J by 3 bases, with 10 bases between the two germline ends.

V and J are TRBV5-1 and TRBJ2-5, with 14 bases lining up with TRBD2. Trimming took 4 bases from V and 0 from J; bases not matched to a gene: 2. Germline CDR1 and CDR2: SGHRS and YFSETQ. This CDR3 region has 16 residues. The CDR3 sequence is CASSGTSGGHQETQYF. The CDR3 DNA reads as TGCGCCAGCAGCGGGACTAGCGGGGGACACCAAGAGACCCAGTACTTC.

The CDR3 coding sequence is TGTGCCAGCAGCCACCCCGCCGGGACTAGCGCTCAGTTCTTC. It encodes CASSHPAGTSAQFF. The chain joins TRBV5-5 to TRBJ2-1, with 10 bases identical to TRBD2. The junction had 11 bases not matched to a gene; V was cut back by 4 bases and J by 13 bases. This CDR3 has 14 amino acids. Germline lookup yields CDR1 SGHKS and CDR2 YYEKEE (reference sequence).

V is TRBV5-5 and J is TRBJ2-7, with TRBD1 identical over 8 bases. The CDR3 totals 15 residues. Germline CDR1 and CDR2: SGHKS and YYEKEE (reference sequence). The trim removed 5 bases at V and 0 bases at J, leaving 7 bases unmatched. The CDR3 DNA follows: TGTGCCAGCAGTAAGGACAGGGAAAGCTCCTACGAGCAGTACTTC. Residues: CASSKDRESSYEQYF.

The rearrangement links TRBV5-1 to TRBJ2-1; 7 bases line up with TRBD2. V was clipped by 2 bases and J by 7 bases; unmatched bases: 9. The CDR3 is made up of 15 amino acids. The germline V gene has CDR1 SGHRS and CDR2 YFSETQ. The chain's CDR3 is CASSLEGLVGNEQFF. CDR3 bases: TGCGCCAGCAGCTTAGAAGGACTAGTTGGTAATGAGCAGTTCTTC.

The chain uses TRBV4-1 and TRBJ1-1, with 9 bases identical to TRBD1. Per the germline V gene, CDR1 is MGHRA and CDR2 is YSYEKL. The CDR3 spans 16 residues. Trimming at V came to 6 bases and at J to 6 bases, leaving 14 bases not matched to a gene. The CDR3 sequence is CASRDGTGNVFAEAFF. The DNA of the CDR3 is TGCGCCAGCAGAGACGGGACAGGGAATGTATTCGCTGAAGCTTTCTTT.

This chain uses TRBV7-8 with TRBJ1-2; TRBD1 matches at 8 bases. The CDR3 has 18 amino acids. J lost 5 bases, V lost 2 bases, and 16 bases had no gene match. CDR1 is SGHVS and CDR2 is FQNEAQ in the germline V gene. The CDR3 reads CASSLSLIRGQAEYGYTF. DNA for the CDR3: TGTGCCAGCAGCTTATCTCTTATTCGGGGACAGGCGGAGTATGGCTACACCTTC.

The chain uses TRBV11-1 and TRBJ2-5; no clear D gene. Trimming cost V 4 bases and J 3 bases, with 3 bases left between them. Germline V gives CDR1 SGHAT, CDR2 FQDESV (reference sequence). The CDR3 spans 11 residues. CDR3 coding DNA: TGTGCCAGCAGCTCCGAAGAGACCCAGTACTTC. Translating gives CASSSEETQYF.

This chain connects TRBV2 to TRBJ2-3, with 10 bases identical to TRBD2. V was clipped by 5 bases and J by 1 base; unmatched bases: 3. Germline V lookup: CDR1 SNHLY, CDR2 FYNNEI. This CDR3 comprises 15 residues. The CDR3 loop is CASSPGTSGTDTQYF. Written as DNA, the CDR3 is TGTGCCAGCAGTCCCGGGACTAGCGGCACAGATACGCAGTATTTT.